The rows below give T cell receptor beta chains drawn from one sample of a study of blood T cells in healthy people across ages. One entry per CDR3 protein results from TCRdb running MiXCR on the 5' RACE reads. The data contain around 1,600,000 distinct CDR3 sequences, 35% to 45% of them singletons. The sequenced sample was blood. Receptors were obtained from a woman aged 18-29 years in good health. The CDR3 runs from the conserved cysteine through the conserved F or W. Fields, in order: clone size, D gene, J gene, V gene, CDR3 DNA, CDR3 protein. The D gene is left open where the match is weak. Expanded clones get a size class; other rows say once, few or many, or leave the size out.

NA,NA,TRBJ1-1,TRBV7-2,TGTGCCAGCAGCCCCTCCATCAGGGAGATGAACACTGAAGCTTTCTTT,CASSPSIREMNTEAFF
NA,TRBD2,TRBJ2-7,TRBV5-6,TGTGCCAGCACCTTAGCGGGAGTAGGTTACGAGCAGTACTTC,CASTLAGVGYEQYF
NA,NA,TRBJ2-3,TRBV11-2,TGTGCCACTAGTTCCTATACGCAGTATTTT,CATSSYTQYF
NA,NA,TRBJ2-6,TRBV6-2/TRBV6-3,TGTGCCAGCAGCCCCATACCTGGGGCCAACGTCCTGACTTTC,CASSPIPGANVLTF
NA,NA,TRBJ1-1,TRBV10-3,TGTGCCATCAGCAAACAGGTGAACACTGAAGCTTTCTTT,CAISKQVNTEAFF
NA,TRBD2,TRBJ2-3,TRBV11-3,TGTGCCGGCAGCTTGGGTAGCGGGGGGCAGACAGATACGCAGTATTTT,CAGSLGSGGQTDTQYF
NA,NA,TRBJ2-1,TRBV6-5,TGTGCCAGCAGTTACTCAGGACCAGCGGTCGATGAGCAGTTCTTC,CASSYSGPAVDEQFF
NA,TRBD1,TRBJ2-4,TRBV7-3,TGTGCCAGCAGCATAGGGGGGACAGGAAACATTCGGTACTTC,CASSIGGTGNIRYF
NA,NA,TRBJ2-1,TRBV6-5,TGTGCCAGCAGTTCTTACAGCTCCTACAATGAGCAGTTCTTC,CASSSYSSYNEQFF
NA,NA,TRBJ2-3,TRBV20-1,TGCAGTGCAAGGCCGAGATCCACAGATACGCAGTATTTT,CSARPRSTDTQYF
few,NA,TRBJ2-6,TRBV27,TGTGCCAGCAGTTTATCGAGGAGGCCTGGGGCCAACGTCCTGACTTTC,CASSLSRRPGANVLTF
NA,NA,TRBJ2-6,TRBV29-1,TGCAGCGCTGCGGTTGACTCTGGGGCCAACGTCCTGACTTTC,CSAAVDSGANVLTF
NA,NA,TRBJ2-7,TRBV20-1,TGCAGTGCTGTCGAGCGTTACGAGCAGTACTTC,CSAVERYEQYF
few,NA,TRBJ2-7,TRBV9,TGTGCCAGCAGCCCCCAGGGTCAGGTCGAGCAGTACTTC,CASSPQGQVEQYF
NA,NA,TRBJ2-3,TRBV7-2,TGTGCCAGCGGTCAGGAGGGACAGCGGGAAGGCACAGATACGCAGTATTTT,CASGQEGQREGTDTQYF
NA,TRBD2,TRBJ2-5,TRBV6-6,TGTGCCAGCAGTTTCCAGCGGGATCAGTACTTC,CASSFQRDQYF
NA,TRBD1,TRBJ2-1,TRBV28,TGTGCCAGCAACCGATTGAGGGACAGGGGGCATAGGTGGTTCTTC,CASNRLRDRGHRWFF
few,TRBD1,TRBJ2-3,TRBV7-3,TGTGCCAGCAGCCCCCGCCGGACAGGGTTCGGAGATACGCAGTATTTT,CASSPRRTGFGDTQYF
few,NA,TRBJ1-1,TRBV21-1,TGTGCCAGCAGCAAAGCTCCACCGAACACTGAAGCTTTCTTT,CASSKAPPNTEAFF
NA,TRBD1,TRBJ2-4,TRBV7-9,TGTGCCAGCAGCTCCGGGACAGATCAAGGCATTCAGTACTTC,CASSSGTDQGIQYF
many,TRBD2,TRBJ2-4,TRBV20-1,TGCAGTGCTAGAGATTTCACTAGCGGGAGAGGAACTCCCAAAAACATTCAGTACTTC,CSARDFTSGRGTPKNIQYF
NA,NA,TRBJ2-2,TRBV6-2/TRBV6-3,TGTGCCAGCAGTCCCTTAAGCCTGGAGCTGTTTTTT,CASSPLSLELFF
NA,NA,TRBJ1-6,TRBV5-5,TGTGCCAGCAGCTCGGACCTGGCCTCACCCCTCCACTTT,CASSSDLASPLHF